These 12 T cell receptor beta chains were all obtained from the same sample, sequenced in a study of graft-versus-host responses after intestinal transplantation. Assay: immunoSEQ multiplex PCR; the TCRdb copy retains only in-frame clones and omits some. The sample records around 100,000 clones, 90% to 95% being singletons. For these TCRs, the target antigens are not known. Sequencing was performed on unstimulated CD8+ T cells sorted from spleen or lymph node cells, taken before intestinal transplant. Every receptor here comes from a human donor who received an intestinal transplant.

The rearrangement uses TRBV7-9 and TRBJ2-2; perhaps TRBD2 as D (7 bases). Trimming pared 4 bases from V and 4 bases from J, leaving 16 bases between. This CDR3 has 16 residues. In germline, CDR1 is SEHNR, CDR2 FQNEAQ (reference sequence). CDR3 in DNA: TGTGCCAGCAGCTCTGACGGGGGGCGCGTCACCGGGGAGCTGTTTTTT. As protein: CASSSDGGRVTGELFF. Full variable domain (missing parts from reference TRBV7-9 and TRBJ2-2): DTGVSQNPRHKITKRGQNVTFRCDPISEHNRLYWYRQTLGQGPEFLTYFQNEAQLEKSRLLSDRFSAERPKGSFSTLEIQRTEQGDSAMYLCASSSDGGRVTGELFFGEGSRLTVL.

CDR3 nucleotide sequence: TGTGCCAGCAGTTTGTCCACCAGGGACAAAAAAGCTTTCTTT. Protein: CASSLSTRDKKAFF. V usage is TRBV27 and J usage is TRBJ1-1; maybe TRBD1 (6 bases). Germline V gene lookup returns CDR1 MNHEY and CDR2 SMNVEV (reference sequence). The CDR3 loop spans 14 amino acids. V was shortened by 3 bases and J by 9 bases, with 17 bases between the two germline ends.

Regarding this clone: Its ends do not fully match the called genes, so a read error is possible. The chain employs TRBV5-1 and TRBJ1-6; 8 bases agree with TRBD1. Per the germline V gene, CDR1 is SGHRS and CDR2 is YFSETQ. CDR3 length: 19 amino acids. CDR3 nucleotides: TGCGCCAGCAGCTTGCGGGGGATGACAGGGGTCACCTATAATTCACCCCCCCACTTT. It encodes CASSLRGMTGVTYNSPPHF. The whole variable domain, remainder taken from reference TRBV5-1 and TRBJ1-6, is KAGVTQTPRYLIKTRGQQVTLSCSPISGHRSVSWYQQTPGQGLQFLFEYFSETQRNKGNFPGRFSGRQFSNSRSEMNVSTLELGDSALYLCASSLRGMTGVTYNSPPHFGNGTRLTVT.

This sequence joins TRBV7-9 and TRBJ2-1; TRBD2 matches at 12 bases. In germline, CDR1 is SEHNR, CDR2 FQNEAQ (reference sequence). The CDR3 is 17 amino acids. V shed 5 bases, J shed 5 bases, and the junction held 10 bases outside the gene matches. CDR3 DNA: TGTGCCAGCAGCGTCACTAGCGGGGGGCCCTTCGACAATGAGCAGTTCTTC. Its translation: CASSVTSGGPFDNEQFF. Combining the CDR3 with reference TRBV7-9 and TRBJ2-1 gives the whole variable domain DTGVSQNPRHKITKRGQNVTFRCDPISEHNRLYWYRQTLGQGPEFLTYFQNEAQLEKSRLLSDRFSAERPKGSFSTLEIQRTEQGDSAMYLCASSVTSGGPFDNEQFFGPGTRLTVL.

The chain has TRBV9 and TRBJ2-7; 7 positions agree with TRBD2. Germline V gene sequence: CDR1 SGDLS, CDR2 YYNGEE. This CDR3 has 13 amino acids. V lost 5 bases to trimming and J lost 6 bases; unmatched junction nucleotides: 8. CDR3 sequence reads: CASSLGGVGEQYF. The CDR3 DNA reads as TGTGCCAGCAGTCTGGGGGGGGTAGGCGAGCAGTACTTC.

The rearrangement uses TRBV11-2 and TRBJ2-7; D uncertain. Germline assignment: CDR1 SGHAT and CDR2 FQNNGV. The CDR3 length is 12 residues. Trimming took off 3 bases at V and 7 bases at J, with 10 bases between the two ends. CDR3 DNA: TGTGCCAGCAGCTTCGGGCTGGGGGAGCAGTACTTC. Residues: CASSFGLGEQYF.

CDR3 protein: CASSWDTLLGYTF. As DNA, the CDR3 is TGTGCCAGCAGCTGGGACACGCTGTTGGGCTACACCTTC. The V call is TRBV7-9, the J call TRBJ1-2, with D maybe TRBD1 (6 bases). CDR3 length: 13 residues. Germline values: CDR1 SEHNR, CDR2 FQNEAQ (reference sequence). Trimming shortened V by 4 bases and J by 8 bases, and 14 bases separated the two germline ends.

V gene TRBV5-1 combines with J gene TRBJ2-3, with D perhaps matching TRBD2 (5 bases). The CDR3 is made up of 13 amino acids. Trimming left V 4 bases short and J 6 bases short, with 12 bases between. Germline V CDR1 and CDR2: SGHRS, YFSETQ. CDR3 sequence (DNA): TGCGCCAGCAGCCTCCTAGGCGGGGATACGCAGTATTTT. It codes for CASSLLGGDTQYF.

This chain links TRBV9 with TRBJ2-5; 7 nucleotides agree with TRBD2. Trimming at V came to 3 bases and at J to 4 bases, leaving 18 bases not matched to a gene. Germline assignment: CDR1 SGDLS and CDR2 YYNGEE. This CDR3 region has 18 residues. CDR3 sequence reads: CASSAGGGVPESRETQYF. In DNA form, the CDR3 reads TGTGCCAGCAGCGCCGGGGGAGGGGTCCCCGAAAGTCGAGAGACCCAGTACTTC.

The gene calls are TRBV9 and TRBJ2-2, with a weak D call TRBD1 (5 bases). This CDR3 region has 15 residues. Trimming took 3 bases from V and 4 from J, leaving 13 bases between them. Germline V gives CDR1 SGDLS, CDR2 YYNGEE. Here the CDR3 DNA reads TGTGCCAGCAGCGGGGGCGGTCTTGGCACCGGGGAGCTGTTTTTT. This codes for CASSGGGLGTGELFF.

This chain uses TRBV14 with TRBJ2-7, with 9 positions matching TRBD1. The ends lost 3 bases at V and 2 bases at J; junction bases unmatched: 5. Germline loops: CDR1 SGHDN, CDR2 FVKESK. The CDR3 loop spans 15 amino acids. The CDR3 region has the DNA TGTGCCAGCAGCCATGTTGGACAGGGGCCCTACGAGCAGTACTTC. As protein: CASSHVGQGPYEQYF.

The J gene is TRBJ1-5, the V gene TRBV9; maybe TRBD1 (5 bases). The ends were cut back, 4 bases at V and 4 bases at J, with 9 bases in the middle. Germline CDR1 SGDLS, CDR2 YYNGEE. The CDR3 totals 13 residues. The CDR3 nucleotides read TGTGCCAGCAGCCCTGGGGGAAATCAGCCCCAGCATTTT. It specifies CASSPGGNQPQHF.